This T cell receptor beta chain derives from a study of T cell repertoires in cytomegalovirus infection. At the level of the study: Peptides in the study included HLA-C-restricted and HLA-B-restricted CMV epitopes. Matching HLA type and CMV infection were both indicated by public TCR beta signatures. General study points: It was HLA-C-restricted CMV-specific TCR beta clonotypes that dominated the response ex vivo. Cumulative frequency of public TCR beta families picked out carriers of CMV plus the relevant HLA.

From the reads, TCRdb called clonotypes with MiXCR, one entry per CDR3 protein. Among tens of thousands of distinct CDR3 sequences, about 29% were seen once, and the ten largest hold roughly 60%. The CDR3 extends over 15 amino acids. Looked up from germline, CDR1 is SGDLS and CDR2 is YYNGEE. About this clonotype: Its specificity is not known. The junction departs from germline at one end; a sequencing error may be responsible.

The TCR was taken from a human donor in good health (CMV status not recorded). Some clones in this sample may be carry-over from other donors' samples. The chain has TRBV9 and TRBJ2-1; 7 positions match TRBD1. The material was CD8+ T cells from cultured PBMCs, obtained from culture after CMV antigen stimulation. CDR3 sequence: CVSSVGDSAYNEQFF. The CDR3 nucleotides read TGTGTCAGCAGCGTAGGGGACAGCGCCTACAATGAGCAGTTCTTC.